This T cell receptor beta chain was documented in a study of cytomegalovirus exposure and HLA in healthy donors. Study information: The 120 validation repertoires were produced on the same platform as the 670 or so repertoires of the first cohort. This was reported in a later analysis.

As concerns this clone: Antigen unknown.

Method: immunoSEQ multiplex PCR; TCRdb's copy keeps in-frame clones and lacks some. The data show almost 200,000 clones, with roughly 77% seen just once and 1% to 1.5% held by the top ten. Findings and caveats of the study: The authors enumerated over 150 TCR beta chains as linked to cytomegalovirus.

This CDR3 has 11 amino acids. Germline assignment: CDR1 SEHNR and CDR2 FQNEAQ (reference sequence). The sample comprised PBMCs. V is TRBV7-9 and J is TRBJ2-5; TRBD2 might be the D (5 bases). The receptor was derived from a woman in her thirties in good health and CMV-seronegative. CDR3 sequence: CAIAGPETQYF. The CDR3 nucleotides read TGTGCAATCGCGGGCCCAGAGACCCAGTACTTC.